Following are 5 T cell receptor beta chains from one sample sequenced in a study of T cells expressing NK-cell markers. Each CDR3 protein gets one entry in TCRdb, which reprocessed the 5' RACE reads and gives no DNA. Here the sample table reports about 260,000 distinct CDR3 sequences. Sequenced material: blood T cells: a sorted CD56 or NKG2C T cell subset, CD4+ or CD8+ T cells, or bulk PBMC T cells (not recorded which). All receptors come from a woman between 18 and 69 years old in good health.

The chain combines TRBV6-5 with TRBJ2-7; TCRdb lists TRBD1, though no DNA is available to test this call. The CDR3 sequence is 15 residues long. The germline gives CDR1 MNHEY, CDR2 SVGAGI. CDR3 sequence reads: CASGSPRDGFYEQYF.

The chain uses TRBV18 and TRBJ2-4. There are 15 residues in the CDR3. Germline values: CDR1 KGHSH, CDR2 LQKENI. CDR3 in amino acids: CASSPPGTSWYIQYF.

The chain carries TRBV12-3 or TRBV12-4 and TRBJ2-1; TCRdb proposes TRBD1, but this gene call is untestable without DNA. The CDR3 runs 17 residues. CDR3 in amino acids: CASSSPGQLGSYNEQFF.

V usage is TRBV6-5 and J usage is TRBJ2-5; TCRdb's assignment of TRBD1 cannot be checked, as there is no DNA. The germline CDR1 and CDR2 sequences are MNHEY and SVGAGI. This CDR3 is built from 12 residues. Here the CDR3 reads CASRRDVETQYF.

This chain's CDR3 is CASSQIGTVSNQPQHF. The chain is built from TRBV4-1 and TRBJ1-5; TCRdb returns TRBD1, unconfirmable since there is no DNA. The CDR3 has 16 residues. Germline-derived CDR1 and CDR2 are MGHRA and YSYEKL.